These 9 T cell receptor beta chains share one sample of origin, sequenced in a study of T cell repertoires in cytomegalovirus infection. One entry per CDR3 protein, called by TCRdb with MiXCR from the reads. Of about 230,000 distinct CDR3 sequences listed, 22% are singletons. The material sequenced was CD8+ T cells from PBMCs. The receptors were gathered from a human donor in good health (CMV status not recorded). Some clones in this sample may be carry-over from other donors' samples.

This clonotype was picked up many times. The V and J genes are TRBV7-2 and TRBJ1-1; tentatively, D is TRBD1 (5 bases). The CDR3 runs 13 residues. Looked up from germline, CDR1 is SGHTA and CDR2 is FQGNSA. Deletions cut 5 bases from V and 4 bases from J, with 11 bases between. The CDR3 loop is CASSLGGVTEAFF. The CDR3 coding sequence is TGTGCCAGCAGCCTCGGGGGGGTCACTGAAGCTTTCTTT.

Comments on this clonotype: A single base separates this from a much larger clone, so it may be a read error. The chain uses TRBV7-9 and TRBJ2-7, with a possible D match to TRBD1 (5 bases). In germline, CDR1 is SEHNR, CDR2 FQNEAQ (reference sequence). CDR3 length equals 13 residues. CDR3 bases: TGTGCCAGCAGCAAGGCAGGGTTGTACGCGCAGTACTTC. It translates to CASSKAGLYAQYF. Based on the CDR3 plus reference TRBV7-9 and TRBJ2-7, the full variable domain is DTGVSQNPRHKITKRGQNVTFRCDPISEHNRLYWYRQTLGQGPEFLTYFQNEAQLEKSRLLSDRFSAERPKGSFSTLEIQRTEQGDSAMYLCASSKAGLYAQYFGPGTRLTVT.

This clonotype was recorded at least ten times. The rearrangement uses TRBV10-3 and TRBJ2-6; D ambiguous. CDR1 and CDR2 from the germline V gene are ENHRY and SYGVKD. CDR3 size: 16 residues. The V gene lost 2 bases and the J gene lost 1 base, with 9 bases spanning the gap. DNA for the CDR3: TGTGCCATCAGTGAGACCGGACGGTCTGGGGCCAACGTCCTGACTTTC. This codes for CAISETGRSGANVLTF.

Details on this clonotype: One end of the junction fails to match germline, which may point to a read error. The V and J genes are TRBV2 and TRBJ2-7; possibly TRBD1 for D (6 bases). Germline loops: CDR1 SNHLY, CDR2 FYNNEI. The CDR3 extends over 12 amino acids. CDR3 in amino acids: CATLRDTYEHYF. CDR3 nucleotide sequence: TGTGCCACCCTCCGGGACACTTACGAGCATTACTTC.

This clonotype was seen ten or more times. J is TRBJ2-7 and V is TRBV7-9; D possibly corresponds to TRBD2 (6 bases). V dropped 1 base and J dropped 3 bases, with 13 bases sitting between them. Per the germline V gene, CDR1 is SEHNR and CDR2 is FQNEAQ (reference sequence). The CDR3 spans 15 residues. Written as DNA, the CDR3 is TGTGCCAGCAGCTTAGACGGCGGGGTCTACTACGAGCAGTACTTC. Translated, it gives CASSLDGGVYYEQYF.

The V gene is TRBV4-1, the J gene TRBJ2-3; 7 nucleotides align to TRBD1. The CDR3 runs 14 residues. Germline V gene lookup returns CDR1 MGHRA and CDR2 YSYEKL. V shed 5 bases and J 1 base; nucleotides not matched to a gene: 3. CDR3 coding DNA: TGCGCCAGCAGCGTGGGACAGCGCACAGATACGCAGTATTTT. It yields the protein CASSVGQRTDTQYF.

This clonotype was seen a handful of times. This sequence joins TRBV4-1 and TRBJ2-7; TRBD2 agrees at 7 bases. CDR1 is MGHRA and CDR2 is YSYEKL in the germline V gene. Unmatched junction bases numbered 17, after V lost 3 bases and J lost 3 bases. The CDR3 extends over 18 amino acids. The CDR3 reads CASSQNTGGKDLYYEQYF. As DNA, the CDR3 is TGCGCCAGCAGCCAGAACACCGGGGGGAAGGACCTCTACTACGAGCAGTACTTC.

Comments on this clonotype: Because it lacks the conserved phenylalanine or tryptophan at the end, this CDR3 is likely a read error. This chain joins TRBV28 and TRBJ2-3; 9 bases agree with TRBD1. The CDR3 length is 22 residues. Germline CDR1 reads MDHEN; CDR2 reads SYDVKM. The chain's CDR3 is CASSRPGQGPFLKEESPDTQYL. The DNA of the CDR3 is TGTGCAAGCAGCCGACCGGGACAGGGTCCCTTCCTTAAAGAAGAGTCACCAGATACGCAGTATCTT.

V usage is TRBV7-9 and J usage is TRBJ2-5; 8 nucleotides align to TRBD2. The germline V gene has CDR1 SEHNR and CDR2 FQNEAQ (reference sequence). The CDR3 length is 16 residues. V lost 5 bases and J lost 1; bases outside the gene matches: 9. CDR3 loop: CASSPRLAPIQETQYF. The CDR3 DNA is TGTGCCAGCAGCCCCCGACTAGCGCCGATCCAAGAGACCCAGTACTTC.